This passage covers 30 T cell receptor beta chains from one sample sequenced in a study of spatial heterogeneity in lung cancer. TCRdb redid the calling of the 5' RACE reads with MiXCR, one entry per CDR3 protein. The sample yields roughly 75,000 distinct CDR3 sequences, roughly 13% seen once. The time point here: sample taken at primary tumor resection. Unsorted tumor, nontumor lung tissue or cryopreserved PBMC supplied the whole RNA. The material sequenced was PBMCs, taken at surgery. Receptor source: a male donor with early-stage non-small cell lung cancer.

This clonotype was detected only a few times. The chain uses TRBV30 and TRBJ2-7, with D perhaps matching TRBD1 or TRBD2 (5 bases each). The germline V gene encodes CDR1 GTSNPN and CDR2 SVGIG (reference sequence). CDR3 length equals 14 residues. V shed 4 bases and J shed 6 bases, with 19 bases lying between them. CDR3 residues: CAWTPGTLNFEQYF. In DNA, the CDR3 is TGTGCCTGGACGCCCGGGACCCTTAATTTCGAGCAGTACTTC.

Only a few counts were recorded for this clonotype. V and J are TRBV10-3 and TRBJ2-1; TRBD1 matches at 8 bases. Trimming took 5 bases from V and 8 from J; bases not matched to a gene: 2. This CDR3 comprises 12 residues. Germline CDR1 is ENHRY and CDR2 is SYGVKD. This CDR3 reads CAISPGGDEQFF. The CDR3 nucleotides read TGTGCCATCAGTCCAGGGGGCGATGAGCAGTTCTTC.

This clonotype was counted many times. The gene calls are TRBV6-2 or TRBV6-3 and TRBJ1-1; a weak D match, TRBD1 (5 bases). Germline assignment: CDR1 MNHEY and CDR2 SVGEGT. This CDR3 spans 15 amino acids. Trimming cost V 7 bases and J 1 base, with 16 bases left between them. The CDR3: CASTMSQGSNTEAFF. In DNA form, the CDR3 reads TGTGCCAGCACTATGTCCCAGGGATCGAACACTGAAGCTTTCTTT.

The V and J genes are TRBV7-2 and TRBJ1-4; weak D call: TRBD1 (6 bases). The CDR3 is 14 residues long. The V gene's germline CDR1 is SGHTA and CDR2 FQGNSA. The V end was cut by 0 bases, the J end by 5 bases, with 7 bases between. In DNA form, the CDR3 reads TGTGCCAGCAGCTTAGCCGGGGGCAATGAAAAACTGTTTTTT. This sequence encodes CASSLAGGNEKLFF. The variable domain in full, with the rest retrieved from reference TRBV7-2 and TRBJ1-4, is GAGVSQSPSNKVTEKGKDVELRCDPISGHTALYWYRQSLGQGLEFLIYFQGNSAPDKSGLPSDRFSAERTGGSVSTLTIQRTQQEDSAVYLCASSLAGGNEKLFFGSGTQLSVL.

The V and J genes are TRBV29-1 and TRBJ2-7; D tentatively fits TRBD1 or TRBD2 (5 bases each). The CDR3 consists of 12 residues. The V gene lost 7 bases and the J gene lost 2 bases, with 12 bases spanning the gap. Germline CDR1 and CDR2: SQVTM and ANQGSEA. CDR3 protein: CSAGTQAYEQYF. For the CDR3, the DNA is TGCAGCGCAGGGACGCAAGCCTACGAGCAGTACTTC.

The V and J genes are TRBV3-1 and TRBJ2-5; D is possibly TRBD2 (6 bases). The CDR3 runs to 14 residues. V lost 4 bases and J lost 1, with 10 bases in between. Per the germline V gene, CDR1 is LGHDT and CDR2 is YNNKEL (reference sequence). CDR3 in amino acids: CASSPREIQETQYF. CDR3 DNA sequence: TGTGCCAGCAGCCCACGGGAGATCCAAGAGACCCAGTACTTC.

This clonotype has more than one count but fewer than ten. The chain uses TRBV19 and TRBJ1-6; TRBD1 agrees at 7 bases. Per the germline V gene, CDR1 is LNHDA and CDR2 is SQIVND (reference sequence). The CDR3 spans 14 residues. With V trimmed by 5 bases and J by 5 bases, 3 bases remained unmatched. The CDR3 spells CASSAGTDNSPLHF. For the CDR3, the DNA is TGTGCCAGTAGTGCAGGGACAGATAATTCACCCCTCCACTTT.

This clonotype was observed a few times. The V call is TRBV7-9, the J call TRBJ1-1, with no clear D. Looked up from germline, CDR1 is SEHNR and CDR2 is FQNEAQ (reference sequence). The CDR3 is 14 amino acids. Trimming pared 5 bases from V and 7 bases from J, leaving 17 bases between. The CDR3 is CASSHLKGRIEAFF. CDR3 coding DNA: TGTGCCAGCAGCCACCTAAAGGGCCGGATTGAAGCTTTCTTT.

This clonotype was seen at least ten times. The chain uses TRBV2 and TRBJ2-7; 8 bases are shared with TRBD1. The CDR3 covers 15 residues. V shed 6 bases, J shed 3 bases, and the junction held 10 bases outside the gene matches. Germline lookup yields CDR1 SNHLY and CDR2 FYNNEI. CDR3 sequence: CASRSATGVYYEQYF. The CDR3 DNA follows: TGTGCCAGCAGGAGTGCGACAGGGGTCTACTACGAGCAGTACTTC.

There are many counts of this clonotype. The rearrangement uses TRBV9 and TRBJ1-2; D call uncertain. Looked up from germline, CDR1 is SGDLS and CDR2 is YYNGEE. CDR3 length: 13 residues. Between the trimmed V and J ends, which lost 3 bases and 6 bases, there was a span of 12 bases. The CDR3 loop is CASSGSRVDGYTF. The CDR3 region has the DNA TGTGCCAGCAGCGGAAGCCGGGTCGATGGCTACACCTTC.

In its sample, this clonotype was seen a few times. The rearrangement links TRBV5-1 to TRBJ2-1, with D hard to call. The CDR3 contains 15 residues. Per the germline V gene, CDR1 is SGHRS and CDR2 is YFSETQ. Trimming shortened V by 4 bases and J by 7 bases, and 18 bases separated the two germline ends. This chain's CDR3 is CASSKSSEGKNEQFF. The DNA of the CDR3 is TGCGCCAGCAGCAAATCCTCCGAAGGGAAAAATGAGCAGTTCTTC. The full variable domain, rest sourced from reference TRBV5-1 and TRBJ2-1, is KAGVTQTPRYLIKTRGQQVTLSCSPISGHRSVSWYQQTPGQGLQFLFEYFSETQRNKGNFPGRFSGRQFSNSRSEMNVSTLELGDSALYLCASSKSSEGKNEQFFGPGTRLTVL.

This clonotype was recorded many times. The genes are TRBV7-8 and TRBJ2-5; 12 bases are a match to TRBD2. Germline CDR1 is SGHVS and CDR2 is FQNEAQ. The CDR3 spans 16 residues. V trimming: 5 bases; J trimming: 4 bases; junction bases outside the gene matches: 8. The CDR3 here is CASSQLAGGPGETQYF. The CDR3 nucleotides read TGTGCCAGCAGCCAGCTAGCGGGAGGGCCAGGAGAGACCCAGTACTTC.

This clonotype was counted a few times. This rearrangement joins TRBV5-1 to TRBJ1-2; D is possibly TRBD1 (5 bases). Germline loops: CDR1 SGHRS, CDR2 YFSETQ. The CDR3 sequence is 16 residues long. V gave up 0 bases and J gave up 2 bases, with 14 bases separating them. The CDR3 region has the DNA TGCGCCAGCAGCTTGGCCCCCCGGGAGGGGAACTATGGCTACACCTTC. This translates into CASSLAPREGNYGYTF.

The chain recombines TRBV10-3 with TRBJ2-2; a possible D gene is TRBD2 (5 bases). Per the germline V gene, CDR1 is ENHRY and CDR2 is SYGVKD. Trimming removed 7 bases at V and 1 base at J, with 10 bases between. CDR3 length: 14 residues. This CDR3 reads CAITPSGNTGELFF. CDR3 bases: TGTGCCATCACTCCGAGCGGGAACACCGGGGAGCTGTTTTTT.

This clonotype was counted only a few times. J is TRBJ1-4 and V is TRBV14; weak D call: TRBD1 (6 bases). Trimming took 9 bases from V and 0 from J, leaving 8 bases between them. In germline, CDR1 is SGHDN, CDR2 FVKESK. The CDR3 has 13 residues. CDR3: CAREGATNEKLFF. The DNA for the CDR3 is TGTGCCAGAGAGGGGGCAACTAATGAAAAACTGTTTTTT.

The gene calls are TRBV11-2 and TRBJ1-1; D ambiguous. The CDR3 totals 15 residues. Trimming removed 1 base at V and 4 bases at J, with 13 bases between. Germline CDR1 reads SGHAT; CDR2 reads FQNNGV. CDR3 DNA: TGTGCCAGCAGCTTAGTCCTCAGGTCGGGCACTGAAGCTTTCTTT. It codes for CASSLVLRSGTEAFF.

The gene calls are TRBV6-5 and TRBJ2-7; D remains unclear. CDR3 length: 14 amino acids. Trimming left V 1 base short and J 3 bases short, with 10 bases between. From germline, CDR1 is MNHEY and CDR2 SVGAGI. CDR3 in DNA: TGTGCCAGCAGTTACTTCGCGACAAACTACGAGCAGTACTTC. Protein sequence: CASSYFATNYEQYF.

This clonotype was seen many times. The chain uses TRBV10-3 and TRBJ2-7, with 13 nucleotides matching TRBD2. Germline V gene data show CDR1 as ENHRY and CDR2 as SYGVKD. Trimming cost V 7 bases and J 4 bases; bases outside gene matches: 4. The CDR3 contains 14 residues. The CDR3 DNA is TGTGCCATCACACGGACTAGCGGGAGTTACGAGCAGTACTTC. Translation gives CAITRTSGSYEQYF.

This clonotype was seen ten or more times. This rearrangement joins TRBV11-3 to TRBJ2-1; possibly TRBD1 for D (5 bases). The V gene lost 6 bases and the J gene lost 4 bases, with 16 bases spanning the gap. Germline assignment: CDR1 SGHNT and CDR2 YENEEA. The CDR3 consists of 15 residues. The chain's CDR3 is CASRDDRGFYNEQFF. DNA of the CDR3: TGTGCCAGCAGAGATGACAGAGGATTTTACAATGAGCAGTTCTTC. The full variable domain, completed using reference TRBV11-3 and TRBJ2-1, is EAGVVQSPRYKIIEKKQPVAFWCNPISGHNTLYWYLQNLGQGPELLIRYENEEAVDDSQLPKDRFSAERLKGVDSTLKIQPAELGDSAVYLCASRDDRGFYNEQFFGPGTRLTVL.

The chain uses TRBV28 and TRBJ1-6; D remains unclear. Germline V gives CDR1 MDHEN, CDR2 SYDVKM. V was clipped by 2 bases and J by 14 bases, with 16 bases between them. The CDR3 sequence is 14 residues long. The CDR3 DNA reads TGTGCCAGCAGTTTAAGCCCCCCCACATTCGCCCTCCACTTT. It encodes CASSLSPPTFALHF.

The chain carries TRBV6-2 or TRBV6-3 and TRBJ2-6, with D perhaps TRBD1 (6 bases). CDR3 size: 15 residues. Germline CDR1 is MNHEY and CDR2 is SVGEGT. The germline V and J ends were trimmed by 5 bases and 1 base, with 9 bases remaining between them. The CDR3 region is CASSRTGSGANVLTF. The CDR3 DNA is TGTGCCAGCAGTCGTACAGGGTCTGGGGCCAACGTCCTGACTTTC.

This clonotype has ten or more counts. The V gene is TRBV7-8, the J gene TRBJ2-3; 13 bases are shared with TRBD2. The CDR3 has 15 residues. CDR1 and CDR2 (germline): SGHVS, FQNEAQ. V lost 4 bases and J lost 4; bases outside the gene matches: 2. The CDR3 loop is CASSWTSGSSDTQYF. The CDR3 DNA reads as TGTGCCAGCAGCTGGACTAGCGGGAGCTCAGATACGCAGTATTTT.

This clonotype has just a few counts. The genes are TRBV4-1 and TRBJ1-1; the D gene is possibly TRBD1 (5 bases). Germline V gene data show CDR1 as MGHRA and CDR2 as YSYEKL. The CDR3 has 15 residues. Trimming pared 4 bases from V and 4 bases from J, leaving 16 bases between. The CDR3 DNA reads TGCGCCAGCAGCCCAAGCGGACCCGGGGGCACTGAAGCTTTCTTT. It specifies CASSPSGPGGTEAFF.

This clonotype was seen repeatedly, ten times or more. The genes are TRBV2 and TRBJ2-5; no firm D call. Germline assignment: CDR1 SNHLY and CDR2 FYNNEI. The CDR3 extends over 13 amino acids. V was trimmed by 4 bases and J by 3 bases, leaving 9 bases between them. CDR3 sequence: CASSVLREETQYF. CDR3 nucleotide sequence: TGTGCCAGCAGTGTTCTCCGAGAAGAGACCCAGTACTTC. Using reference TRBV2 and TRBJ2-5 for the parts outside the CDR3, the full variable domain is EPEVTQTPSHQVTQMGQEVILRCVPISNHLYFYWYRQILGQKVEFLVSFYNNEISEKSEIFDDQFSVERPDGSNFTLKIRSTKLEDSAMYFCASSVLREETQYFGPGTRLLVL.

This rearrangement joins TRBV25-1 to TRBJ2-5; D gene unclear. Germline values: CDR1 MGHDK, CDR2 SYGVNS. The ends were cut back, 3 bases at V and 5 bases at J, with 19 bases in the middle. This CDR3 has 16 residues. This chain's CDR3 is CASSDYRRGRTETQYF. As DNA, the CDR3 is TGTGCCAGCAGTGATTACCGCCGAGGCAGAACGGAGACCCAGTACTTC.

This clonotype has only a few counts. The rearrangement links TRBV5-1 to TRBJ1-2; tentatively, D is TRBD1 (5 bases). Germline assignment: CDR1 SGHRS and CDR2 YFSETQ. This CDR3 is 17 amino acids long. V shed 6 bases and J shed 0 bases, with 21 bases lying between them. Here the CDR3 reads CASTETGGLGTNYGYTF. DNA of the CDR3: TGCGCCAGCACCGAGACGGGGGGACTCGGTACTAACTATGGCTACACCTTC.

The chain couples TRBV5-4 to TRBJ2-2; D not resolved. Trimming took off 0 bases at V and 7 bases at J, with 7 bases between the two ends. The length of the CDR3 is 13 residues. Germline assignment: CDR1 SGHNT and CDR2 YYREEE (reference sequence). The CDR3 DNA is TGTGCCAGCAGCTTGGGAGAGATCGGGGAGCTGTTTTTT. Translation: CASSLGEIGELFF.

This clonotype was observed many times. The chain combines TRBV29-1 with TRBJ2-7, with D uncertain. V lost 6 bases and J 4 bases, leaving 13 bases between the germline ends. Germline CDR1 SQVTM, CDR2 ANQGSEA. The CDR3 is made up of 12 amino acids. CDR3 DNA sequence: TGCAGCGTGGCCGGGCCTCAATACGAGCAGTACTTC. Translation gives CSVAGPQYEQYF.

This clonotype was observed a few times. The gene calls are TRBV11-2 and TRBJ1-6; TRBD1 matches 7 bases. CDR1 is SGHAT and CDR2 is FQNNGV in the germline V gene. The CDR3 extends over 16 amino acids. V lost 0 bases and J lost 6; bases outside the gene matches: 5. This CDR3 reads CASSLETGSGNSPLHF. In nucleotides, the CDR3 is TGTGCCAGCAGCTTAGAGACAGGGAGCGGTAATTCACCCCTCCACTTT.

This clonotype was detected ten times or more. The chain carries TRBV7-2 and TRBJ2-3; 8 nucleotides match TRBD1. V trimming: 5 bases; J trimming: 0 bases; junction bases outside the gene matches: 4. The germline V gene has CDR1 SGHTA and CDR2 FQGNSA. This CDR3 has 15 residues. DNA of the CDR3: TGTGCCAGCAGCCCAGGGGGCTCTAGCACAGATACGCAGTATTTT. The encoded protein is CASSPGGSSTDTQYF.